This T cell receptor (beta chain) was profiled in a study of blood T cell repertoires in COVID-19. This clone was seen a handful of times. Enrolment of Seattle patients took place during active infection, and they were followed longitudinally. Sequenced by immunoSEQ multiplex PCR; TCRdb stores in-frame clones only, minus some. In the table there are 140,000 to 150,000 clones, 80% to 90% of which are singletons. Germline assignment: CDR1 GTSNPN and CDR2 SVGIG (reference sequence). Trimming cost V 2 bases and J 3 bases, with 11 bases left between them. CDR3 length: 13 residues. Sequencing was performed on peripheral blood. The chain combines TRBV30 with TRBJ2-7, with a weak D call TRBD2 (5 bases). The origin of this receptor is a woman in her sixties with COVID-19, enrolled during active disease. The CDR3 here is CAWSTTGFYEQYF. The CDR3 nucleotides read TGTGCCTGGAGTACGACGGGGTTCTACGAGCAGTACTTC. The variable domain in full, with the rest retrieved from reference TRBV30 and TRBJ2-7, is SQTIHQWPATLVQPVGSPLSLECTVEGTSNPNLYWYRQAAGRGLQLLFYSVGIGQISSEVPQNLSASRPQDRQFILSSKKLLLSDSGFYLCAWSTTGFYEQYFGPGTRLTVT.